The 3 T cell receptor beta chains below were found in one sample sequenced in a study of blood T cell repertoires in COVID-19. Assay used: immunoSEQ multiplex PCR; TCRdb lists only in-frame clones, some missing. The sample lists just under 250,000 clones, approximately 86% seen once, with about 3% in the top ten. Input material: peripheral blood. The receptors shown here come from a woman in her twenties or thirties who had recovered from COVID-19.

The J gene is TRBJ2-3, the V gene TRBV6-1, with 7 bases that match TRBD2. Germline V lookup: CDR1 MNHNS, CDR2 SASEGT. Unmatched junction bases numbered 4, after V lost 3 bases and J lost 1 base. The CDR3 covers 15 residues. CDR3 region: CASSDWAGGTDTQYF. In nucleotides, the CDR3 is TGTGCCAGCAGTGATTGGGCGGGGGGCACAGATACGCAGTATTTT.

This clone has more than one count but fewer than ten. The chain employs TRBV7-3 and TRBJ2-3; no firm D call. CDR1 is SGHTA, CDR2 FQGTGA, per germline. The CDR3 sequence is 13 residues long. V was clipped by 5 bases and J by 0 bases, with 6 bases between them. The CDR3 spells CASSIQSTDTQYF. CDR3 bases: TGTGCCAGCAGCATACAGAGCACAGATACGCAGTATTTT. The full variable domain, rest sourced from reference TRBV7-3 and TRBJ2-3, is GAGVSQTPSNKVTEKGKYVELRCDPISGHTALYWYRQSLGQGPEFLIYFQGTGAADDSGLPNDRFFAVRPEGSVSTLKIQRTERGDSAVYLCASSIQSTDTQYFGPGTRLTVL.

The V gene is TRBV7-2, the J gene TRBJ2-3; 8 positions agree with TRBD2. The CDR3 covers 15 residues. The junction had 12 bases not matched to a gene; V was cut back by 8 bases and J by 5 bases. Germline V lookup: CDR1 SGHTA, CDR2 FQGNSA. The CDR3 here is CASVGVAGILDTQYF. DNA of the CDR3: TGTGCCAGCGTAGGAGTAGCGGGAATTCTAGATACGCAGTATTTT.